Below, 31 T cell receptor beta chains from the same sample are listed, as sequenced in a study of early T cells in non-severe SARS-CoV-2 infection (dated by TCRdb to the early 2020s). The library was generated by 5' RACE. This sample was sequenced with a NextSeq 500. TCRdb's own reprocessing of the public reads used fastp at Q25 and MiXCR and kept productive beta chains. Entries are consolidated by CDR3 protein sequence, retaining the most common genes and DNA. The sample table shows fewer than 85,000 distinct CDR3 sequences, and around 14% are seen once. The ten largest clonotypes hold 4.5% to 7% of the sample. The sample comprised whole blood. The origin of the receptors is an adult who was a healthcare worker with PCR-confirmed SARS-CoV-2 infection or an uninfected control (not recorded which).

V and J are TRBV27 and TRBJ2-4, with TRBD1 as a possible D gene (5 bases). The CDR3 extends over 15 amino acids. V was clipped by 2 bases and J by 5 bases, with 13 bases between them. CDR1 is MNHEY and CDR2 is SMNVEV in the germline V gene (reference sequence). The CDR3 spells CASSLQAGSQNIQYF. The CDR3 nucleotides are TGTGCCAGCAGTTTACAGGCAGGGTCCCAAAACATTCAGTACTTC.

This clonotype was counted a few times. The genes are TRBV11-2 and TRBJ1-2; possibly TRBD1 for D (5 bases). Germline V gene lookup returns CDR1 SGHAT and CDR2 FQNNGV. This CDR3 is 13 amino acids long. V was cut by 5 bases and J by 4 bases, with 11 bases left in between. The chain's CDR3 is CASSPGHSYGYTF. CDR3 nucleotides: TGTGCCAGCAGCCCAGGACATAGCTATGGCTACACCTTC.

This clonotype was recorded at least ten times. This chain uses TRBV7-3 with TRBJ2-2; D not certain. V lost 0 bases, J lost 2 bases, and 16 bases lay in between. Germline values: CDR1 SGHTA, CDR2 FQGTGA. This CDR3 has 18 amino acids. CDR3 DNA sequence: TGTGCCAGCAGCTTAACCCCAAGGTCGCAGACTAACACCGGGGAGCTGTTTTTT. It codes for CASSLTPRSQTNTGELFF.

J is TRBJ2-1 and V is TRBV12-3 or TRBV12-4, with TRBD2 as a possible D gene (5 bases). This CDR3 is 16 amino acids long. Deletions cut 0 bases from V and 0 bases from J, with 9 bases between. The CDR3 nucleotides are TGTGCCAGCAGTTTAGCCCCGGGGAGCTCCTACAATGAGCAGTTCTTC. Translating gives CASSLAPGSSYNEQFF.

This clonotype occurred many times. The rearrangement uses TRBV12-3 or TRBV12-4 and TRBJ1-1; TRBD1 aligns across 8 bases. J was trimmed by 4 bases and V by 5 bases; bases with no gene match: 6. This CDR3 has 14 amino acids. CDR3 sequence reads: CASSKQGGTTEAFF. The CDR3 DNA sequence: TGTGCCAGCAGTAAACAGGGGGGGACCACTGAAGCTTTCTTT.

The chain recombines TRBV29-1 with TRBJ2-1, with 8 bases that match TRBD2. The V gene's germline CDR1 is SQVTM and CDR2 ANQGSEA. Unmatched junction bases numbered 10, after V lost 6 bases and J lost 0 bases. There are 16 residues in the CDR3. This CDR3 is CSVVEVSGVSYNEQFF. The CDR3 region has the DNA TGCAGCGTCGTGGAGGTTAGCGGGGTCTCCTACAATGAGCAGTTCTTC.

The rearrangement joins TRBV5-1 to TRBJ2-1; 7 bases agree with TRBD2. This CDR3 has 15 residues. Germline CDR1 and CDR2: SGHRS and YFSETQ. The ends lost 4 bases at V and 4 bases at J; junction bases unmatched: 8. In nucleotides, the CDR3 is TGCGCCAGCAGCCTTGGGAGGGGCCCATACAATGAGCAGTTCTTC. This gives the protein CASSLGRGPYNEQFF.

This clonotype has at least ten counts. The chain carries TRBV7-8 and TRBJ2-3; unclear D gene. Germline V gene sequence: CDR1 SGHVS, CDR2 FQNEAQ. The CDR3 totals 17 residues. Between the trimmed V and J ends, which lost 3 bases and 2 bases, there was a span of 18 bases. In DNA, the CDR3 is TGTGCCAGCAGCTTCGGCCTCCGTGGGTCCCTCACAGATACGCAGTATTTT. Translating gives CASSFGLRGSLTDTQYF.

V and J are TRBV7-9 and TRBJ2-1; tentatively, D is TRBD2 (6 bases). The CDR3 loop spans 15 amino acids. CDR1 is SEHNR, CDR2 FQNEAQ, per germline (reference sequence). V was pared by 1 base and J by 0 bases, with 7 bases between. Here the CDR3 DNA reads TGTGCCAGCAGCTTAGAGGACTACTCCTACAATGAGCAGTTCTTC. This codes for CASSLEDYSYNEQFF.

The V and J genes are TRBV11-2 and TRBJ1-2; D perhaps matches TRBD1 (5 bases). Germline V lookup: CDR1 SGHAT, CDR2 FQNNGV. The CDR3 is 12 residues long. Trimming took 5 bases from V and 9 from J, leaving 13 bases between them. CDR3 DNA: TGTGCCAGCAGCCTGACAGTAAATAGCTACACCTTC. This codes for CASSLTVNSYTF.

This clonotype was counted a few times. The V and J genes are TRBV7-9 and TRBJ2-1, with a tentative D call TRBD1 (5 bases). The V gene's germline CDR1 is SEHNR and CDR2 FQNEAQ (reference sequence). V was cut by 5 bases and J by 0 bases, with 14 bases left in between. CDR3 length equals 16 residues. CDR3 residues: CASSPQGSSSYNEQFF. The CDR3 DNA is TGTGCCAGCAGCCCCCAGGGAAGCTCCTCCTACAATGAGCAGTTCTTC.

This clonotype showed up just a few times. CDR3 sequence: CASSVPLAGDISSYNEQFF. The DNA of the CDR3 is TGCGCCAGCAGTGTACCACTAGCGGGAGACATCAGTTCCTACAATGAGCAGTTCTTC. The V call is TRBV10-2, the J call TRBJ2-1, with 11 bases lining up with TRBD2. The V segment lost 4 bases and the J segment 1 base; nucleotides outside the gene matches: 12. The CDR3 has 19 residues. Germline CDR1 and CDR2: WSHSY and SAAADI.

The chain joins TRBV29-1 to TRBJ2-5; 16 bases match TRBD2. Germline loops: CDR1 SQVTM, CDR2 ANQGSEA. V was pared by 5 bases and J by 5 bases, with 8 bases of the junction left unmatched. The CDR3 runs 16 residues. The CDR3 region has the DNA TGCAGCGTTCCCTCGGGACTAGCGGGAGGGCCTGAGACCCAGTACTTC. Its protein product is CSVPSGLAGGPETQYF.

There are a few counts of this clonotype. This chain's CDR3 is CASSLVQGGSPLHF. The CDR3 bases are TGTGCCAGCAGCTTGGTCCAGGGCGGCTCACCCCTCCACTTT. The chain uses TRBV5-6 and TRBJ1-6, with D possibly being TRBD1 (5 bases). Germline lookup yields CDR1 SGHDT and CDR2 YYEEEE. V was pared by 0 bases and J by 10 bases, with 11 bases between. This CDR3 spans 14 amino acids.

Ten or more counts support this clonotype. The V call is TRBV29-1, the J call TRBJ1-2; no definite D call. Trimming left V 6 bases short and J 6 bases short, with 14 bases between. CDR1 is SQVTM, CDR2 ANQGSEA, per germline. The CDR3 is 12 amino acids. CDR3 sequence: CSVRALRDGYTF. The DNA of the CDR3 is TGCAGCGTCCGGGCCCTAAGAGATGGCTACACCTTC.

This clonotype was recorded at least ten times. CDR3 in amino acids: CASSLGPGQGMNTEAFF. In nucleotides, the CDR3 is TGTGCCAGCAGCCTAGGACCGGGACAGGGGATGAACACTGAAGCTTTCTTT. The chain recombines TRBV7-6 with TRBJ1-1; 10 nucleotides line up with TRBD1. V was pared by 5 bases and J by 0 bases, with 9 bases of the junction left unmatched. The CDR3 consists of 17 residues. CDR1 is SGHVS and CDR2 is FNYEAQ in the germline V gene.

The table lists this clonotype with a few counts. This chain connects TRBV7-3 to TRBJ2-3; 9 nucleotides align to TRBD1. Germline trimming cut 6 bases from V and 3 bases from J; bases unmatched to any gene: 7. Germline lookup yields CDR1 SGHTA and CDR2 FQGTGA. CDR3 length: 15 residues. CDR3 in DNA: TGTGCCAGCAGTCATACAGGGGGCGCGACAGATACGCAGTATTTT. Encoded protein: CASSHTGGATDTQYF.

A single count supports this clonotype. The gene calls are TRBV7-2 and TRBJ2-3; 11 nucleotides match TRBD2. This CDR3 comprises 22 residues. V dropped 1 base and J dropped 0; count of bases not matched to a gene: 18. CDR1 SGHTA and CDR2 FQGNSA come from the germline V gene. The DNA for the CDR3 is TGTGCCAGCAGCTTAGTCTTCCCGGGGCCTAGCGGGGGGCGATCTAGCACAGATACGCAGTATTTT. Translating it yields CASSLVFPGPSGGRSSTDTQYF. The full variable domain, rest sourced from reference TRBV7-2 and TRBJ2-3, is GAGVSQSPSNKVTEKGKDVELRCDPISGHTALYWYRQSLGQGLEFLIYFQGNSAPDKSGLPSDRFSAERTGGSVSTLTIQRTQQEDSAVYLCASSLVFPGPSGGRSSTDTQYFGPGTRLTVL.

This clonotype was counted only a few times. V gene TRBV2 combines with J gene TRBJ2-1; no definite D call. There are 12 residues in the CDR3. V dropped 4 bases and J dropped 2 bases, with 3 bases sitting between them. From germline, CDR1 is SNHLY and CDR2 FYNNEI. The CDR3 reads CASSGPYNEQFF. CDR3 nucleotide sequence: TGTGCCAGCAGTGGACCCTACAATGAGCAGTTCTTC.

This clonotype was recorded at least ten times. The chain is built from TRBV2 and TRBJ1-1, with 8 nucleotides matching TRBD1. This CDR3 has 13 amino acids. CDR1 and CDR2 (germline): SNHLY, FYNNEI. The V and J ends lost 8 bases and 3 bases, in that order; junction bases with no gene match: 5. This chain's CDR3 is CASSMDRDTEAFF. CDR3 nucleotide sequence: TGTGCCAGCTCTATGGACAGGGACACTGAAGCTTTCTTT.

This clonotype was counted only a few times. The rearrangement uses TRBV4-2 and TRBJ2-3; TRBD2 agrees at 7 bases. Germline trimming cut 0 bases from V and 2 bases from J; bases unmatched to any gene: 11. Germline V gene data show CDR1 as LGHNA and CDR2 as YNFKEQ. The length of the CDR3 is 18 residues. The CDR3 region is CASSQEARSSGNTDTQYF. In DNA form, the CDR3 reads TGTGCCAGCAGCCAAGAGGCTCGGTCTAGCGGAAACACAGATACGCAGTATTTT.

This clonotype occurred a few times. The rearrangement uses TRBV12-3 or TRBV12-4 and TRBJ1-5; a weak D match, TRBD1 (6 bases). V was trimmed by 0 bases and J by 5 bases, leaving 20 bases between them. The CDR3 is 18 residues long. The CDR3 sequence: CASSLAPLRTAIDQPQHF. CDR3 coding DNA: TGTGCCAGCAGTTTAGCGCCATTACGGACAGCGATAGATCAGCCCCAGCATTTT.

This clonotype was seen many times. The chain uses TRBV20-1 and TRBJ2-7, with unresolved D. Looked up from germline, CDR1 is DFQATT and CDR2 is SNEGSKA (reference sequence). This CDR3 has 11 amino acids. The V and J ends lost 6 bases and 3 bases respectively, with 9 bases between them. The DNA of the CDR3 is TGCAGTGCCCACTCGTACTACGAGCAGTACTTC. This codes for CSAHSYYEQYF.

In its sample, this clonotype was seen a few times. The rearrangement links TRBV6-6 to TRBJ2-7, with D unresolved. This CDR3 region has 12 residues. CDR1 and CDR2 (germline): MNHNY, SVGAGI (reference sequence). The ends were cut back, 6 bases at V and 5 bases at J, with 11 bases in the middle. The CDR3 region is CASSPKSHEQYF. Written as DNA, the CDR3 is TGTGCCAGCAGCCCTAAGTCTCACGAGCAGTACTTC.

The chain employs TRBV30 and TRBJ2-7; D gene ambiguous. The V and J ends lost 0 bases and 2 bases respectively, with 11 bases between them. This CDR3 has 14 residues. Germline V CDR1 and CDR2: GTSNPN, SVGIG (reference sequence). CDR3 sequence reads: CAWSVGQPTYEQYF. The DNA for the CDR3 is TGTGCCTGGAGTGTTGGGCAGCCTACCTACGAGCAGTACTTC. The whole variable domain, remainder taken from reference TRBV30 and TRBJ2-7, is SQTIHQWPATLVQPVGSPLSLECTVEGTSNPNLYWYRQAAGRGLQLLFYSVGIGQISSEVPQNLSASRPQDRQFILSSKKLLLSDSGFYLCAWSVGQPTYEQYFGPGTRLTVT.

This clonotype was picked up a small number of times. This chain uses TRBV27 with TRBJ1-5; unclear D gene. This CDR3 has 13 residues. The germline gives CDR1 MNHEY, CDR2 SMNVEV (reference sequence). The V gene lost 6 bases and the J gene lost 3 bases, with 9 bases spanning the gap. CDR3 protein: CASSPRPNQPQHF. As DNA, the CDR3 is TGTGCCAGCAGCCCTAGACCCAATCAGCCCCAGCATTTT.

This clonotype has only a few counts. This rearrangement joins TRBV19 to TRBJ2-6; D not resolved. This CDR3 contains 14 residues. Germline lookup yields CDR1 LNHDA and CDR2 SQIVND (reference sequence). V was cut by 10 bases and J by 0 bases, with 10 bases left in between. The CDR3 bases are TGTGCCACCAGTGTGGGCTCTGGGGCCAACGTCCTGACTTTC. It specifies CATSVGSGANVLTF.

In this sample, this clonotype turned up a few times. This sequence joins TRBV2 and TRBJ2-7, with D uncertain. Between the trimmed V and J ends, which lost 8 bases and 2 bases, there was a span of 10 bases. The germline gives CDR1 SNHLY, CDR2 FYNNEI. CDR3 length equals 12 residues. In DNA form, the CDR3 reads TGTGCCAGCCGGACGGTCCCCTACGAGCAGTACTTC. Its protein product is CASRTVPYEQYF.

This clonotype came up a few times. The V and J genes are TRBV12-3 or TRBV12-4 and TRBJ2-5, with 7 nucleotides matching TRBD1. This CDR3 has 13 residues. The V gene end was trimmed by 6 bases and the J gene end by 3 bases; junction bases not matched to a gene: 4. CDR3 DNA sequence: TGTGCCAGCAGAATCGACAGGGAAGAGACCCAGTACTTC. It specifies CASRIDREETQYF.

This clonotype came up many times. The chain employs TRBV7-3 and TRBJ2-1; D unresolved. V dropped 5 bases and J dropped 1 base, with 3 bases sitting between them. This CDR3 contains 12 residues. CDR1 and CDR2 from the germline V gene are SGHTA and FQGTGA. CDR3 nucleotide sequence: TGTGCCAGCAGCGATTCCTACAATGAGCAGTTCTTC. This sequence encodes CASSDSYNEQFF.

As to this clonotype: One end of the junction does not line up with germline, which may come from a read error. The chain employs TRBV7-7 and TRBJ2-5; D is uncertain. Germline V gene lookup returns CDR1 SSHAT and CDR2 FNYEAQ (reference sequence). The CDR3 runs 15 residues. The CDR3 spells CASSRLVTAQETQYF. DNA of the CDR3: TGTGCTAGCAGCCGATTGGTCACCGCGCAAGAGACCCAGTACTTC.